This T cell receptor beta chain was recovered during a study of OX40 agonist ivuxolimab in advanced cancers. In terms of the full investigation: The costimulatory receptor OX40 (CD134) was targeted by ivuxolimab, a fully human IgG2 agonistic monoclonal antibody. Three dose-escalation patients achieved partial responses, one with hepatocellular carcinoma and two with cutaneous melanoma. Patients were allowed to have had prior anti-PD-1, anti-PD-L1 or anti-CTLA-4 therapy, and around 40% of the dose-escalation patients had previously received checkpoint inhibitors. Peripheral TCRbeta sequencing aimed to test whether ivuxolimab altered TCR sequence diversity and caused clonal T-cell expansion. The monotherapy dose-escalation portion (N of about 52 patients) of the phase I ivuxolimab trial is reported in the paper. Intravenous ivuxolimab was administered to patients every 2 weeks at six dose levels: 0.01, 0.1, 0.3, 1.5, 3 and 10 mg/kg. A male proportion of under 85% and a mean age of 60 years, ranging from 23 to 79, were recorded for the dose-escalation cohort. Among the roughly 52 dose-escalation patients, around 20 had hepatocellular carcinoma, roughly 15 melanoma, 9 renal cell carcinoma and 9 head and neck cancer. Points the paper makes about the study in general: Low levels of normalized T-cell clonal expansion were also seen in some patients who did not respond. On average, CD8+ T cells showed more expanded clones than CD4+ T cells after ivuxolimab. At doses of 0.1 to 3.0 mg/kg, clonal expansion of both CD4+ and CD8+ blood T cells was observed from baseline to week 6. In the 0.1-3.0 mg/kg groups, partial responders were among the patients with the lowest normalized peripheral clonal expansion, particularly in CD8+ T cells. Which antigens the clonally expanded peripheral T cells were specific for was not determined.

To sequence the TCRbeta CDR3 region, genomic DNA was isolated from the sorted cells. The immunoSEQ Assay was used to sequence the TCRbeta CDR3 regions. Not all clones reach the TCRdb copy of this immuneACCESS table, which keeps in-frame sequences only. Checked studies attribute under half of the gap to unresolved V genes and leave the rest unexplained. For this sample there are more than 60,000 clones; approximately 90% appear just once. Of the sample, 4% to 4.5% is held by the ten largest clones. CDR1 and CDR2 are drawn from the germline V gene: SGHRS, YFSETQ. The CDR3 measures 14 amino acids from cysteine to phenylalanine. CDR3 DNA only is kept here, 42 bases in frame from base 1. V is reduced by 4 bases and J by 0 bases, leaving a spacing of 10 bases between them. Regarding this clone: Its antigen remains unidentified. One base away there is no much larger clone; base qualities are not given. At the DNA level, this CDR3 is encoded by other sequences in the same sample as well.

The trial excluded patients who had a history of autoimmune disease or who were on systemic immunosuppression. Peripheral blood for TCR sequencing was collected from all dose cohorts at baseline, on cycle 4 day 1, and on cycle 7 day 1. The samples were taken from a phase I, first-in-human, multicenter, open-label dose-escalation trial of ivuxolimab. Adults with locally advanced or metastatic melanoma, renal cell carcinoma, hepatocellular carcinoma or head and neck squamous cell carcinoma were enrolled in the trial. Before TCR sequencing, CD4+ T cells and CD8+ T cells from peripheral blood were sorted into separate populations.

The V and J segments used are TRBV5-1 and TRBJ1-1, with a weak D call of TRBD1 (6 bases match). The input for sequencing was CD4+ or CD8+ T cells sorted from blood, taken in a trial of the OX40 agonist ivuxolimab. This clonotype originated in an adult with an advanced solid tumor such as melanoma, head and neck, liver or kidney cancer. The sequenced DNA: TGCGCCAGCAGCCTGGACAGAATGAACACTGAAGCTTTCTTT. This gives the protein CASSLDRMNTEAFF.